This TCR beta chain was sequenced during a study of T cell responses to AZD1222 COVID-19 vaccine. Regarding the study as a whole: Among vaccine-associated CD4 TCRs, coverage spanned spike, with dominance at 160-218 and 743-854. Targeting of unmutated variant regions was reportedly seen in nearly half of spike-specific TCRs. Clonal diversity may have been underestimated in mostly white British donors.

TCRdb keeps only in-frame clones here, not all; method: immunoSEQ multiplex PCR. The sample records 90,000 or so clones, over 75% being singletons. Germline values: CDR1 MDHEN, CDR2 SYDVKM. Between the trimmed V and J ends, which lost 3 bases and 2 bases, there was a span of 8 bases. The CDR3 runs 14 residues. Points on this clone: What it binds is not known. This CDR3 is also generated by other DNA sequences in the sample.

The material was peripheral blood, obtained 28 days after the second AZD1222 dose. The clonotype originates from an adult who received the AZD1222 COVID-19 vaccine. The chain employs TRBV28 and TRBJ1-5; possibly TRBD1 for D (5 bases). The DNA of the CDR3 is TGTGCCAGCAGTTTTCGGGGCGGCAATCAGCCCCAGCATTTT. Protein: CASSFRGGNQPQHF.